The rows below give T cell receptor beta chains drawn from one sample of a study of CD8 T cells in ankylosing spondylitis. One entry per CDR3 protein, called by TCRdb with MiXCR from the 5' RACE reads. The data contain about 180,000 distinct CDR3 sequences, approximately 9% of them singletons. Sequenced sample: blood, either unsorted or a sorted T cell fraction (not recorded which). The receptor set was obtained from a female donor with ankylosing spondylitis or in good health (not recorded which). Each CDR3 is given with its conserved first and last residue. D genes are given only for firm matches. Clone size is not always given. Where it is, it says once, few, many or a class for expanded clones.

V	size	J	D	CDR3	DNA
TRBV28	-	TRBJ2-5	-	CASSPPGRLTGEETQYF	TGTGCCAGCAGTCCCCCAGGGAGACTCACGGGAGAGGAGACCCAGTACTTC
TRBV7-2	many	TRBJ1-5	TRBD1	CASSSLYGQGVEQPQHF	TGTGCCAGCAGCTCTCTCTACGGACAGGGGGTCGAGCAGCCCCAGCATTTT
TRBV6-1	few	TRBJ2-7	-	CAASSPGELLYEQYF	TGTGCCGCATCCTCCCCCGGGGAGCTCCTATACGAGCAGTACTTC
TRBV12-3/TRBV12-4	many	TRBJ1-1	-	CASSFYSENTEAFF	TGTGCCAGCAGTTTCTATAGCGAGAACACTGAAGCTTTCTTT
TRBV10-3	few	TRBJ1-5	-	CAISPEMGIQPQHF	TGTGCCATCAGCCCCGAGATGGGGATTCAGCCCCAGCATTTT
TRBV5-4	-	TRBJ2-7	-	CASSLEHGRGEQYF	TGTGCCAGCAGCTTGGAGCACGGCAGGGGCGAGCAGTACTTC
TRBV5-1	many	TRBJ2-2	-	CASSLNGDTGELFF	TGCGCCAGCAGCTTGAACGGAGACACCGGGGAGCTGTTTTTT
TRBV5-8	few	TRBJ2-1	TRBD1	CASSSGQSSYNEQFF	TGTGCCAGCAGCTCGGGACAGAGCTCCTACAATGAGCAGTTCTTC
TRBV24-1	few	TRBJ2-1	-	CATSDVGYEQFF	TGTGCCACCAGTGATGTAGGGTATGAGCAGTTCTTC
TRBV7-9	-	TRBJ2-5	-	CASSLAYGAGETQYF	TGTGCCAGCAGCTTAGCGTATGGGGCTGGGGAGACCCAGTACTTC
TRBV24-1	many	TRBJ2-1	-	CATSDFSNEQFF	TGTGCCACCAGTGATTTCAGCAATGAGCAGTTCTTC
TRBV28	-	TRBJ1-4	-	CASNGMEGTPGGKLFF	TGTGCCAGCAACGGTATGGAAGGGACCCCCGGCGGCAAACTGTTTTTT
TRBV11-2	-	TRBJ2-5	-	CASSLEVGEETQYF	TGTGCCAGCAGTCTAGAGGTGGGGGAAGAGACCCAGTACTTC
TRBV10-3	few	TRBJ2-3	-	CAISEGRDTDTQYF	TGTGCCATCAGTGAAGGGCGGGACACAGATACGCAGTATTTT
TRBV13	many	TRBJ1-3	-	CASSLGLKAGNTIYF	TGTGCCAGCAGCTTGGGACTTAAGGCCGGAAACACCATATATTTT
TRBV10-1	few	TRBJ2-5	TRBD2	CASSESGGRDVETQYF	TGCGCCAGCAGTGAGTCTGGTGGGAGGGATGTAGAGACCCAGTACTTC
TRBV28	-	TRBJ2-5	-	CASSLSGKGETQYF	TGTGCCAGCAGTTTATCGGGGAAAGGAGAGACCCAGTACTTC
TRBV3-1	few	TRBJ2-7	-	CASSQGAVYEQYF	TGTGCCAGCAGCCAAGGGGCAGTATACGAGCAGTACTTC
TRBV9	few	TRBJ2-1	TRBD2	CASSRTSGRRVNEQFF	TGTGCCAGCAGCCGGACTAGCGGGAGAAGAGTAAACGAGCAGTTCTTC
TRBV9	-	TRBJ2-7	TRBD2	CASSPAGGTYEQYF	TGTGCCAGCAGCCCAGCGGGAGGGACCTACGAGCAGTACTTC
TRBV23-1	-	TRBJ1-5	TRBD1	CASSHPGTGAYQPQHF	TGCGCCAGCAGTCACCCCGGGACAGGGGCTTACCAGCCCCAGCATTTT
TRBV28	-	TRBJ2-3	TRBD2	CASSPTSERTDTQYF	TGTGCCAGCTCCCCCACTAGCGAGCGCACAGATACGCAGTATTTT